The 32 T cell receptor beta chains below all came from one sample that was sequenced in a study of blood T cell repertoires in COVID-19. Repertoires were generated with immunoSEQ multiplex PCR, while TCRdb's copy carries only in-frame clones and drops some. Of fewer than 85,000 clones listed, around 83% are singletons. Sequencing input: peripheral blood. These receptors all come from a woman in her sixties with acute or convalescent COVID-19.

This chain links TRBV3-1 (or the pseudogene TRBV3-2) with TRBJ1-5; D not certain. Germline V gene lookup returns CDR1 LGHDT and CDR2 YNNKEL (reference sequence). This CDR3 is built from 15 residues. The ends were cut back, 1 base at V and 0 bases at J, with 7 bases in the middle. The CDR3: CASSQGQVSNQPQHF. The CDR3 region has the DNA TGTGCCAGCAGCCAAGGGCAGGTTAGCAATCAGCCCCAGCATTTT.

The V and J genes are TRBV12-1 and TRBJ2-7; TRBD1 is the table's D call, not checked against the DNA. TRBV12-1 is recorded as a pseudogene. The length of the CDR3 is 15 residues. The CDR3 sequence is CASSGRDRSSYEQYF. CDR3 DNA sequence: TGTGCCAGCAGCGGCCGGGACAGGAGCTCCTACGAGCAGTACTTC.

This clone was recorded only once. J is TRBJ1-2 and V is TRBV25-1; 10 bases line up with TRBD1. V was pared by 6 bases and J by 7 bases, with 2 bases of the junction left unmatched. This CDR3 comprises 12 residues. Germline CDR1 reads MGHDK; CDR2 reads SYGVNS. CDR3 residues: CASRGTGAGYTF. As DNA, the CDR3 is TGTGCCAGCAGGGGGACAGGGGCTGGCTACACCTTC.

This clone came up a few times. The chain uses TRBV5-1 and TRBJ1-2, with D perhaps TRBD1 (5 bases). This CDR3 contains 15 residues. CDR1 and CDR2 from the germline V gene are SGHRS and YFSETQ. Trimming took 0 bases from V and 4 from J, leaving 13 bases between them. CDR3 DNA sequence: TGCGCCAGCAGCTTGGATGGGCAGGGTGTCTATGGCTACACCTTC. Its translation is CASSLDGQGVYGYTF.

The chain recombines TRBV7-8 with TRBJ1-2; TRBD1 aligns across 8 bases. Germline CDR1 and CDR2: SGHVS and FQNEAQ. Trimming cost V 4 bases and J 2 bases; bases outside gene matches: 3. The CDR3 spans 14 residues. This CDR3 reads CASSWGQENYGYTF. In DNA form, the CDR3 reads TGTGCCAGCAGCTGGGGACAGGAGAACTATGGCTACACCTTC.

This rearrangement joins TRBV19 to TRBJ1-4; D may be TRBD1 (6 bases). V dropped 5 bases and J dropped 8 bases, with 12 bases sitting between them. The CDR3 has 13 residues. From germline, CDR1 is LNHDA and CDR2 SQIVND (reference sequence). For the CDR3, the DNA is TGTGCCAGTAGTGCGCAGGGGAGAGAAAAACTGTTTTTT. This encodes CASSAQGREKLFF.

There are a few counts of this clone. The chain joins TRBV7-2 to TRBJ1-5; a possible D gene is TRBD1 (6 bases). Germline assignment: CDR1 SGHTA and CDR2 FQGNSA. The CDR3 has 13 amino acids. V dropped 5 bases and J dropped 7 bases, with 12 bases sitting between them. This CDR3 is CASSPDRPQPQHF. The CDR3 DNA is TGTGCCAGCAGCCCAGACAGGCCGCAGCCCCAGCATTTT.

The chain has TRBV6-5 and TRBJ1-2; D may be TRBD1 (6 bases). The CDR3 is 15 residues long. V dropped 6 bases and J dropped 2 bases, with 16 bases sitting between them. The germline CDR1 and CDR2 sequences are MNHEY and SVGAGI. CDR3 residues: CASRRGILLNYGYTF. In DNA, the CDR3 is TGTGCCAGCAGGAGGGGGATCCTTCTAAACTATGGCTACACCTTC.

The CDR3 DNA reads as TGTGCCTGGAGAAGCGGGAGCTACGAGCAGTACTTC. Translation gives CAWRSGSYEQYF. V and J are TRBV30 and TRBJ2-7; 8 bases line up with TRBD2. The CDR3 runs 12 residues. Germline V gives CDR1 GTSNPN, CDR2 SVGIG (reference sequence). After removal of 3 bases from V and 3 bases from J, the junction contained 1 base not matched to a gene.

The J gene is TRBJ1-5, the V gene TRBV19, with D possibly matching TRBD1 (5 bases). The length of the CDR3 is 16 residues. Trimming shortened V by 3 bases and J by 3 bases, and 15 bases separated the two germline ends. Germline V CDR1 and CDR2: LNHDA, SQIVND (reference sequence). The CDR3 spells CASSIQNIRANQPQHF. In nucleotides, the CDR3 is TGTGCCAGTAGTATTCAAAATATCAGGGCCAATCAGCCCCAGCATTTT.

The CDR3 protein is CAISDTSGMQETQYF. The CDR3 DNA sequence: TGTGCCATCAGTGATACTAGCGGGATGCAAGAGACCCAGTACTTC. V usage is TRBV10-3 and J usage is TRBJ2-5; 10 nucleotides align to TRBD2. Germline V gene lookup returns CDR1 ENHRY and CDR2 SYGVKD. J gave up 2 bases and V 3 bases, and 3 bases lay outside the gene matches. The CDR3 loop spans 15 amino acids.

This clone was seen only once. V is TRBV2 and J is TRBJ1-1; D is uncertain. The germline V gene encodes CDR1 SNHLY and CDR2 FYNNEI. V was clipped by 5 bases and J by 4 bases, with 8 bases between them. The CDR3 has 12 residues. The CDR3 DNA reads as TGTGCCAGCAGTTTCGGAGGCACTGAAGCTTTCTTT. Translated, it gives CASSFGGTEAFF.

The chain employs TRBV5-6 and TRBJ1-1; D may be TRBD1 (6 bases). Germline V gene data show CDR1 as SGHDT and CDR2 as YYEEEE. This CDR3 is 16 amino acids long. V dropped 4 bases and J dropped 7 bases, with 23 bases sitting between them. In DNA, the CDR3 is TGTGCCAGCAGCCCTACAGGGTCGGCCCCGGACGGTGAAGCTTTCTTT. Amino acids: CASSPTGSAPDGEAFF. The variable domain in full, with the rest retrieved from reference TRBV5-6 and TRBJ1-1, is DAGVTQSPTHLIKTRGQQVTLRCSPKSGHDTVSWYQQALGQGPQFIFQYYEEEERQRGNFPDRFSGHQFPNYSSELNVNALLLGDSALYLCASSPTGSAPDGEAFFGQGTRLTVV.

This clone occurred a few times. Other nucleotide sequences in the sample specify the same CDR3. This rearrangement joins TRBV7-2 to TRBJ1-2; 8 positions agree with TRBD1. Germline CDR1 is SGHTA and CDR2 is FQGNSA. There are 13 residues in the CDR3. Unmatched junction bases numbered 3, after V lost 5 bases and J lost 4 bases. This chain's CDR3 is CASSPDRVYGYTF. The CDR3 nucleotides are TGTGCCAGCAGCCCGGACAGGGTCTATGGCTACACCTTC.

This rearrangement joins TRBV5-5 to TRBJ1-2; the D gene is possibly TRBD1 (6 bases). The CDR3 runs 15 residues. Germline V CDR1 and CDR2: SGHKS, YYEKEE (reference sequence). V lost 4 bases to trimming and J lost 4 bases, with 17 bases between them. The chain's CDR3 is CASSLQGRDAYGYTF. DNA of the CDR3: TGTGCCAGCAGCCTACAGGGAAGGGATGCCTATGGCTACACCTTC. Looking up the rest from reference TRBV5-5 and TRBJ1-2 gives the full variable domain: DAGVTQSPTHLIKTRGQQVTLRCSPISGHKSVSWYQQVLGQGPQFIFQYYEKEERGRGNFPDRFSARQFPNYSSELNVNALLLGDSALYLCASSLQGRDAYGYTFGSGTRLTVV.

V is TRBV6-1 and J is TRBJ1-3; possible D gene TRBD1, 6 bases. Trimming cost V 3 bases and J 2 bases, with 14 bases left between them. The CDR3 runs to 16 residues. Germline V gene lookup returns CDR1 MNHNS and CDR2 SASEGT. CDR3 sequence reads: CASSDHHAGAGNTIYF. The CDR3 region has the DNA TGTGCCAGCAGTGACCACCATGCAGGGGCTGGAAACACCATATATTTT.

The chain combines TRBV27 with TRBJ2-6, with TRBD1 matching 8 bases. CDR1 and CDR2 (germline): MNHEY, SMNVEV (reference sequence). The CDR3 extends over 17 amino acids. The junction had 12 bases not matched to a gene; V was cut back by 7 bases and J by 4 bases. CDR3 DNA sequence: TGTGCCAGCACTTTGACAGGGGAAAAGCGCGGGGCCAACGTCCTGACTTTC. It specifies CASTLTGEKRGANVLTF.

The CDR3 sequence is CASRRRGQGATNEKLFF. CDR3 DNA sequence: TGTGCCAGCAGACGGCGGGGACAGGGGGCAACTAATGAAAAACTGTTTTTT. The genes are TRBV11-3 and TRBJ1-4; 11 bases map to TRBD1. V gave up 6 bases and J gave up 0 bases; unmatched junction bases: 6. Germline loops: CDR1 SGHNT, CDR2 YENEEA. The CDR3 sequence is 17 residues long. Full variable domain (outside the CDR3, taken from reference TRBV11-3 and TRBJ1-4): EAGVVQSPRYKIIEKKQPVAFWCNPISGHNTLYWYLQNLGQGPELLIRYENEEAVDDSQLPKDRFSAERLKGVDSTLKIQPAELGDSAVYLCASRRRGQGATNEKLFFGSGTQLSVL.

The V gene is TRBV9, the J gene TRBJ1-3; 7 positions agree with TRBD1. This CDR3 spans 17 amino acids. J gave up 3 bases and V 0 bases, and 9 bases lay outside the gene matches. In germline, CDR1 is SGDLS, CDR2 YYNGEE. The CDR3: CASSVAPVQGSGNTIYF. The CDR3 DNA is TGTGCCAGCAGCGTAGCTCCCGTACAGGGGAGTGGAAACACCATATATTTT.

The gene calls are TRBV14 and TRBJ1-5; 7 bases are shared with TRBD1. Germline loops: CDR1 SGHDN, CDR2 FVKESK. This CDR3 contains 14 residues. The J segment lost 4 bases and the V segment lost 8 bases, leaving 8 bases of the junction unmatched. CDR3 residues: CASSLQGRNQPQHF. In DNA form, the CDR3 reads TGTGCCAGCTCCTTACAGGGGAGGAATCAGCCCCAGCATTTT.

The chain couples TRBV9 to TRBJ2-3; D possibly corresponds to TRBD1 (5 bases). The CDR3 loop spans 15 amino acids. Germline V gene lookup returns CDR1 SGDLS and CDR2 YYNGEE. The ends were cut back, 1 base at V and 7 bases at J, with 16 bases in the middle. CDR3 loop: CASSVQGTAVYTQYF. The CDR3 nucleotides are TGTGCCAGCAGCGTACAGGGTACCGCAGTGTATACGCAGTATTTT.

The sample holds a few counts of this clone. This chain joins TRBV10-3 and TRBJ1-5, with TRBD1 matching 7 bases. The CDR3 has 14 amino acids. Germline CDR1 and CDR2: ENHRY and SYGVKD. After removal of 6 bases from V and 1 base from J, the junction contained 3 bases not matched to a gene. CDR3 sequence (DNA): TGTGCCATCAGATCGGGACAGAGCAATCAGCCCCAGCATTTT. Its protein is CAIRSGQSNQPQHF.

The CDR3 protein is CASSNGRGGKDGYTF. The CDR3 DNA is TGTGCCAGCAGTAACGGTCGCGGGGGTAAAGATGGCTACACCTTC. This chain uses TRBV27 with TRBJ1-2; the D gene is possibly TRBD1 (5 bases). Germline lookup yields CDR1 MNHEY and CDR2 SMNVEV (reference sequence). The CDR3 is made up of 15 amino acids. V lost 5 bases and J lost 6, with 19 bases in between.

The chain has TRBV24-1 and TRBJ2-2; TRBD1 matches 11 bases. The CDR3 is 17 residues long. Germline V gene sequence: CDR1 KGHDR, CDR2 SFDVKD. V lost 3 bases and J lost 4; bases outside the gene matches: 6. The CDR3 coding sequence is TGTGCCACCAGTGATCCTGGACAGGGGGCCGTCACCGGGGAGCTGTTTTTT. Translating it yields CATSDPGQGAVTGELFF.

The chain links TRBV7-6 to TRBJ1-3, with D uncertain. V shed 1 base and J shed 6 bases, with 4 bases lying between them. Germline V gene lookup returns CDR1 SGHVS and CDR2 FNYEAQ. The CDR3 length is 12 residues. CDR3 coding DNA: TGTGCCAGCAGCTTAGGCGTAAACACCATATATTTT. This codes for CASSLGVNTIYF.

The V and J genes are TRBV5-1 and TRBJ2-5; D uncertain. The ends were cut back, 4 bases at V and 5 bases at J, with 6 bases in the middle. Per germline, CDR1 SGHRS and CDR2 YFSETQ. This CDR3 has 11 residues. The CDR3 region has the DNA TGCGCCAGCAGCCCGCAGGAGACCCAGTACTTC. It yields the protein CASSPQETQYF.

V and J are TRBV9 and TRBJ2-7; a weak D match, TRBD2 (5 bases). The V and J ends lost 3 bases and 3 bases respectively, with 16 bases between them. The CDR3 sequence is 15 residues long. Germline V gene lookup returns CDR1 SGDLS and CDR2 YYNGEE. The CDR3 sequence: CASSGSASSDYEQYF. Here the CDR3 DNA reads TGTGCCAGCAGCGGATCGGCTAGCTCGGACTACGAGCAGTACTTC.

The chain carries TRBV7-2 and TRBJ2-3; 11 nucleotides align to TRBD2. This CDR3 is built from 16 residues. Germline loops: CDR1 SGHTA, CDR2 FQGNSA. V lost 2 bases to trimming and J lost 2 bases; unmatched junction nucleotides: 3. CDR3 region: CASSLTSGGVTDTQYF. The CDR3 coding sequence is TGTGCCAGCAGCTTAACTAGCGGGGGAGTCACAGATACGCAGTATTTT.

This chain uses TRBV5-1 with TRBJ2-1, with TRBD2 identical over 7 bases. The CDR3 is 15 amino acids. Germline CDR1 SGHRS, CDR2 YFSETQ. The V segment lost 4 bases and the J segment 3 bases; nucleotides outside the gene matches: 7. In DNA form, the CDR3 reads TGCGCCAGCAGCCGAAGCGGGATTGACTACAATGAGCAGTTCTTC. It yields the protein CASSRSGIDYNEQFF. Complete variable domain (other parts from reference TRBV5-1 and TRBJ2-1): KAGVTQTPRYLIKTRGQQVTLSCSPISGHRSVSWYQQTPGQGLQFLFEYFSETQRNKGNFPGRFSGRQFSNSRSEMNVSTLELGDSALYLCASSRSGIDYNEQFFGPGTRLTVL.

V and J are TRBV6-2 or TRBV6-3 and TRBJ2-1; no clear D gene. Per germline, CDR1 MNHEY and CDR2 SVGEGT. The V end was cut by 2 bases, the J end by 5 bases, with 13 bases between. This CDR3 is 15 amino acids long. The CDR3 bases are TGTGCCAGCAGTTACATGGAGACCACACACAATGAGCAGTTCTTC. Translation gives CASSYMETTHNEQFF.

The chain links TRBV5-4 to TRBJ2-1; possible D gene TRBD2, 6 bases. Trimming took 7 bases from V and 0 from J, leaving 17 bases between them. CDR1 is SGHNT, CDR2 YYREEE, per germline (reference sequence). This CDR3 has 16 residues. In DNA, the CDR3 is TGTGCCAGCCACCGATCTAGCGCTAGCTCCTACAATGAGCAGTTCTTC. It encodes CASHRSSASSYNEQFF. Together with reference TRBV5-4 and TRBJ2-1, the CDR3 gives the full variable domain: ETGVTQSPTHLIKTRGQQVTLRCSSQSGHNTVSWYQQALGQGPQFIFQYYREEENGRGNFPPRFSGLQFPNYSSELNVNALELDDSALYLCASHRSSASSYNEQFFGPGTRLTVL.

In its sample, this clone was seen a few times. J is TRBJ1-2 and V is TRBV27; 7 bases fit TRBD1. The CDR3 sequence is 13 residues long. After removal of 2 bases from V and 4 bases from J, the junction contained 1 base not matched to a gene. Germline loops: CDR1 MNHEY, CDR2 SMNVEV (reference sequence). The CDR3: CASSLTGAYGYTF. In nucleotides, the CDR3 is TGTGCCAGCAGTTTAACAGGGGCCTATGGCTACACCTTC.